This TCR beta chain was recorded in a study of post-analysis software for immune sequencing data. Regarding the study as a whole: Multiple sclerosis was associated with a significant reduction in normalized Chao1 diversity relative to controls. Patients used about 5 TRBV segments, including TRBV5-6, TRBV5-1 and TRBV20-1, more often than controls.

cDNA libraries for TCR beta contained unique molecular identifiers. TCRdb itself ran the PCR reads through MiXCR, one entry per CDR3 protein. The sample has some 690,000 distinct CDR3 sequences, roughly three fifths seen once. This clonotype was found a few times. Its antigen is not identified. V gave up 1 base and J gave up 6 bases; unmatched junction bases: 4. The CDR3 is 14 residues long. Germline CDR1 reads SQVTM; CDR2 reads ANQGSEA. The receptor's source is a girl aged 2 to 10 with multiple sclerosis. The V gene is TRBV29-1, the J gene TRBJ2-5, with TRBD1 identical over 11 bases. What was sequenced was blood. CDR3 DNA sequence: TGCAGCGTTGAAGGGACAGGGGGCGAGAAGACCCAGTACTTC. As protein: CSVEGTGGEKTQYF.